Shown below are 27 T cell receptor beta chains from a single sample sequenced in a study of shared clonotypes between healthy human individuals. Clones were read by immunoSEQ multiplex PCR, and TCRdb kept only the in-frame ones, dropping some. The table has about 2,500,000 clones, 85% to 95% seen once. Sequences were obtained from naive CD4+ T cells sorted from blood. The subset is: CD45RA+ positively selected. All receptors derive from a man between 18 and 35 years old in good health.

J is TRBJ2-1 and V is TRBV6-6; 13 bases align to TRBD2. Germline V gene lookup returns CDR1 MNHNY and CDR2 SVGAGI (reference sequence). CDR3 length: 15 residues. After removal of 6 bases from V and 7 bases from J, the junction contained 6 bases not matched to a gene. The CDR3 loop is CASSPGTSGNNEQFF. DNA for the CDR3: TGTGCCAGCAGCCCAGGGACTAGCGGGAATAATGAGCAGTTCTTC.

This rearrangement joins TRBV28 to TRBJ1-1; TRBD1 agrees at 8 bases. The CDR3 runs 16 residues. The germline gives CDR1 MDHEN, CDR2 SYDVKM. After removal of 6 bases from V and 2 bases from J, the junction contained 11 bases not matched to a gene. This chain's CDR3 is CASRPTPGGTNTEAFF. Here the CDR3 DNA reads TGTGCCAGCAGGCCTACCCCAGGGGGCACCAACACTGAAGCTTTCTTT.

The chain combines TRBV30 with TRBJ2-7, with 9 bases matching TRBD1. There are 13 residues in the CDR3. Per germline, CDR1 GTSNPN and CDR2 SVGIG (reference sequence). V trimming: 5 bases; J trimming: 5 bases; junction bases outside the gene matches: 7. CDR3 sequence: CAWAGTGNHEQYF. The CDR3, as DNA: TGTGCCTGGGCCGGGACAGGGAACCACGAGCAGTACTTC.

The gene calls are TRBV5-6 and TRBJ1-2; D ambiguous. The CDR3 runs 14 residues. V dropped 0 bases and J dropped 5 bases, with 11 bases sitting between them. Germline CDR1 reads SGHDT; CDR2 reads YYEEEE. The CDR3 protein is CASSLGPPVYGYTF. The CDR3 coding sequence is TGTGCCAGCAGCTTGGGCCCGCCGGTTTATGGCTACACCTTC.

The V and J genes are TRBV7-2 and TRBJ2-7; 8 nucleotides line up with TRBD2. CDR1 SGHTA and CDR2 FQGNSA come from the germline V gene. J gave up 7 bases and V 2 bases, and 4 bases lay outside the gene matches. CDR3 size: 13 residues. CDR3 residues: CASSLIREGEQYF. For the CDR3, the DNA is TGTGCCAGCAGCTTAATCCGGGAGGGTGAGCAGTACTTC.

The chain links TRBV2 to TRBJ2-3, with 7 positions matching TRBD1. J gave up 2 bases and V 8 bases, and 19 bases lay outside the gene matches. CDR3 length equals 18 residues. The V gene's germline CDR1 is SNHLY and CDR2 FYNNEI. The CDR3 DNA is TGTGCCAGCGGAAGGCCGGGACAGCTAAGGGAAGACACAGATACGCAGTATTTT. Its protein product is CASGRPGQLREDTDTQYF.

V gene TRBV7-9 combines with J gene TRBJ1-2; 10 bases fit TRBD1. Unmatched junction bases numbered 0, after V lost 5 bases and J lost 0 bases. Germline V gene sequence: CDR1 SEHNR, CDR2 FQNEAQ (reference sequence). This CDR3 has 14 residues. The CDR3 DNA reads TGTGCCAGCAGCGGGACAGGGGCTAACTATGGCTACACCTTC. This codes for CASSGTGANYGYTF.

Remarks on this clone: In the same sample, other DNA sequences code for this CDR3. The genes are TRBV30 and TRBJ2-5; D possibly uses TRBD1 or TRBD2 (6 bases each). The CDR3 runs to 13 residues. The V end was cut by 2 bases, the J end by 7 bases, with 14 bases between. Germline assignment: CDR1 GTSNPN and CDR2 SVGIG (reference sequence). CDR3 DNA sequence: TGTGCCTGGAGTACTGGGGGGCGCGGGACCCAGTACTTC. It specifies CAWSTGGRGTQYF.

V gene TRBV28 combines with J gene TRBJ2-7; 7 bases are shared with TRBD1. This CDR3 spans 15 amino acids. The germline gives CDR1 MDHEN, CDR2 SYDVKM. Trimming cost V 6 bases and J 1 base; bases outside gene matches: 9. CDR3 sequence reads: CASSTGTATSYEQYF. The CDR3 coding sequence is TGTGCCAGCAGCACAGGGACAGCGACTTCCTACGAGCAGTACTTC.

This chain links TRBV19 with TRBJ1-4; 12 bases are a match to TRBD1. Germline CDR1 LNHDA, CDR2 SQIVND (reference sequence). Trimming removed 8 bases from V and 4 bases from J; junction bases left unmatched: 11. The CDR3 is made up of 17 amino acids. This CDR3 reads CASARGQGAYINEKLFF. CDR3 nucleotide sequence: TGTGCCAGTGCCCGGGGACAGGGGGCATATATTAATGAAAAACTGTTTTTT.

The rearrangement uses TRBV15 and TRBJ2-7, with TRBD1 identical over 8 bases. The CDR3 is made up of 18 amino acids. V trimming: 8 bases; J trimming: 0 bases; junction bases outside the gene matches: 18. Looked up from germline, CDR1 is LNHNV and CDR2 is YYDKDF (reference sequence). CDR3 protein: CATGRKRSPGQVSYEQYF. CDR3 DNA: TGTGCCACCGGACGCAAAAGAAGTCCGGGACAGGTCTCCTACGAGCAGTACTTC.

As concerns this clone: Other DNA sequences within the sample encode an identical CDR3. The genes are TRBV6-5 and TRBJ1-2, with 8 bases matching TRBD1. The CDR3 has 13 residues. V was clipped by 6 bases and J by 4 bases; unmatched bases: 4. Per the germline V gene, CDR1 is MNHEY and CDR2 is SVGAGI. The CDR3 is CASRPGQGYGYTF. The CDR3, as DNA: TGTGCCAGCAGGCCAGGACAGGGCTATGGCTACACCTTC.

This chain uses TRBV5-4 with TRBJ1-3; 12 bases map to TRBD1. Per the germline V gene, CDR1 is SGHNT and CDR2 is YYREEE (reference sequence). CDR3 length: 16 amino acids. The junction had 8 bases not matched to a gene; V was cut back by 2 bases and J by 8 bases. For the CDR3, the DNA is TGTGCCAGCAGCTTAGGGTTGGGACAGGGGGCCCACACCATATATTTT. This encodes CASSLGLGQGAHTIYF.

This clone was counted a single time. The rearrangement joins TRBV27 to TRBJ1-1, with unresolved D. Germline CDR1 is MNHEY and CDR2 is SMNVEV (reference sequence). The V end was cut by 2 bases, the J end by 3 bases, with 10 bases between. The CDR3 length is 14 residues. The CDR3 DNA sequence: TGTGCCAGCAGTTTAGAGGCCGGATACACTGAAGCTTTCTTT. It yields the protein CASSLEAGYTEAFF.

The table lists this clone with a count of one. CDR3 region: CAISDYTLGHEQYF. CDR3 DNA: TGTGCCATCAGTGATTACACCCTGGGCCACGAGCAGTACTTC. The chain carries TRBV10-3 and TRBJ2-7; D is unclear. Germline CDR1 ENHRY, CDR2 SYGVKD. This CDR3 contains 14 residues. Trimming cost V 3 bases and J 5 bases, with 14 bases left between them.

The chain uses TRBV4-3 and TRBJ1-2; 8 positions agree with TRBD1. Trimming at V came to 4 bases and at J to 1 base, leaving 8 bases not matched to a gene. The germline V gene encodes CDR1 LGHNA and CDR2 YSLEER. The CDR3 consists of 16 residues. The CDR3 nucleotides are TGCGCCAGCAGCCGCATACAGGGGGAAGTTAACTATGGCTACACCTTC. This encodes CASSRIQGEVNYGYTF.

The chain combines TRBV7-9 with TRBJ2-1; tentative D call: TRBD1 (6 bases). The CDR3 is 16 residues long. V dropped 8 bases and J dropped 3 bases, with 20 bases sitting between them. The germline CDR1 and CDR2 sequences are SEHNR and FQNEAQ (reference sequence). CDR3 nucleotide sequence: TGTGCCAGCGGGGCCGGGACACATCAATTCTACAATGAGCAGTTCTTC. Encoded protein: CASGAGTHQFYNEQFF.

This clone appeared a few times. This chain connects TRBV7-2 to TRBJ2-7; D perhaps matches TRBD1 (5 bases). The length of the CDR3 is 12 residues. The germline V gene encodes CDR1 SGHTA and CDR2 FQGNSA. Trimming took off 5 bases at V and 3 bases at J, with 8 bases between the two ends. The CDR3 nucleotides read TGTGCCAGCAGCCATGACAGCTACGAGCAGTACTTC. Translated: CASSHDSYEQYF. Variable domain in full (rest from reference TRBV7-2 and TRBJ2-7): GAGVSQSPSNKVTEKGKDVELRCDPISGHTALYWYRQSLGQGLEFLIYFQGNSAPDKSGLPSDRFSAERTGGSVSTLTIQRTQQEDSAVYLCASSHDSYEQYFGPGTRLTVT.

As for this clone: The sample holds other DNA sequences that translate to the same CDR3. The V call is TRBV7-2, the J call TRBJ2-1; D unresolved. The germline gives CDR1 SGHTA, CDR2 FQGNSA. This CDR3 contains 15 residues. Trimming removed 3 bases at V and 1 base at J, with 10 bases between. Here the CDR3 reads CASSFDRGSYNEQFF. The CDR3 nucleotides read TGTGCCAGCAGCTTTGATCGCGGATCCTACAATGAGCAGTTCTTC.

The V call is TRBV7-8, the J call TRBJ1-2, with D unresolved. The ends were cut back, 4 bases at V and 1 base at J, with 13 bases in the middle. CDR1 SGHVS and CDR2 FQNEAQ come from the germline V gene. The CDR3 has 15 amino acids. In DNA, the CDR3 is TGTGCCAGCAGCTCCCGCCAGGCCGTTAACTATGGCTACACCTTC. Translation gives CASSSRQAVNYGYTF.

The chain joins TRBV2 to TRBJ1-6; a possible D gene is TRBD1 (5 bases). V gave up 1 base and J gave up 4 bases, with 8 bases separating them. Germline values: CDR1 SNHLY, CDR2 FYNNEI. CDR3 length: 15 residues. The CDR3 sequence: CASSEEGRYNSPLHF. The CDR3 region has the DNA TGTGCCAGCAGTGAAGAGGGACGATATAATTCACCCCTCCACTTT.

The CDR3 spells CASSSADRYRGTQYF. The CDR3 bases are TGTGCCAGCAGCTCAGCGGACAGGTACCGGGGGACCCAGTACTTC. The V and J genes are TRBV5-8 and TRBJ2-5; TRBD1 agrees at 7 bases. Germline CDR1 reads SGHTS; CDR2 reads YDEGEE. This CDR3 region has 15 residues. The J segment lost 7 bases and the V segment lost 3 bases, leaving 12 bases of the junction unmatched.

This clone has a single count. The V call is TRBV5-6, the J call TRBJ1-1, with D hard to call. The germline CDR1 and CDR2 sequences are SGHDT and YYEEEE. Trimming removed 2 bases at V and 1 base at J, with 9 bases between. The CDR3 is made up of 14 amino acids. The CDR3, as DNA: TGTGCCAGCAGCTTCCGGACGGGGAACACTGAAGCTTTCTTT. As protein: CASSFRTGNTEAFF.

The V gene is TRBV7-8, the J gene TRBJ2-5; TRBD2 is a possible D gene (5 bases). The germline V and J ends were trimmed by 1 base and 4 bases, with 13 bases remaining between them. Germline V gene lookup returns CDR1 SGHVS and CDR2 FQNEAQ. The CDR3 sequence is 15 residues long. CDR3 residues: CASSLETGERETQYF. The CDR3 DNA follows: TGTGCCAGCAGCTTAGAAACCGGGGAGCGAGAGACCCAGTACTTC.

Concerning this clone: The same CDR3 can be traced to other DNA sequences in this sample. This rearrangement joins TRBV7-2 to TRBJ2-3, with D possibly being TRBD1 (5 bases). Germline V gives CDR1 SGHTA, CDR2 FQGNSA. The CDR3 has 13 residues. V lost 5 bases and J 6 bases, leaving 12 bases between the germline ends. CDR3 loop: CASSPQVPDTQYF. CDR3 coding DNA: TGTGCCAGCAGCCCACAGGTCCCCGATACGCAGTATTTT.

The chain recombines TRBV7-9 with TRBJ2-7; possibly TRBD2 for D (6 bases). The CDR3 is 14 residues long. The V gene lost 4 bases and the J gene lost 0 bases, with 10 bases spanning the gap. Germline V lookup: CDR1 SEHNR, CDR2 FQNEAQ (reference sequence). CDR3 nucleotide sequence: TGTGCCAGCAGCTCTACTAGCATCTCCTACGAGCAGTACTTC. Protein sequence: CASSSTSISYEQYF.

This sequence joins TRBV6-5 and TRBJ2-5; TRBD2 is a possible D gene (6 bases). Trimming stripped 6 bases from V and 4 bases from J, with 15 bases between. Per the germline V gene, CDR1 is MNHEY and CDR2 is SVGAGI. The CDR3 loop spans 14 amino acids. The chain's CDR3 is CASRRDFTGETQYF. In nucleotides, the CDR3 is TGTGCCAGCAGACGGGACTTCACGGGAGAGACCCAGTACTTC.